This TCR beta chain was observed in a study of blood T cell repertoires in COVID-19. The overall study: COVID-19 samples collected from the United States, Italy and Spain covered acute and convalescent phases. From T cells, B-cell-depleted T cells, or PBMCs came the material, which was cDNA or gDNA.

V dropped 0 bases and J dropped 8; count of bases not matched to a gene: 2. The CDR3 has 15 amino acids. Germline CDR1 reads SGHAT; CDR2 reads FQNNGV. The repertoire was sequenced with immunoSEQ multiplex PCR; TCRdb's copy has only in-frame clones and lacks some. The sample yields roughly 150,000 clones, over 80% seen once. Seattle's enrolled individuals joined amid active infection and were then monitored longitudinally. The sequencing sample was made of peripheral blood. The chain has TRBV11-2 and TRBJ1-4; 11 bases are shared with TRBD1. The clonotype comes from a woman aged 80 or over with COVID-19, enrolled during active disease. The CDR3 protein is CASSLEDRGREKLFF. The CDR3 DNA reads as TGTGCCAGCAGCTTAGAGGACAGGGGGCGGGAAAAACTGTTTTTT.